The entry below describes one T cell receptor (beta chain). Its antigen is as yet unknown. Repertoires were generated with immunoSEQ multiplex PCR, while TCRdb's copy carries only in-frame clones and drops some. The sample carries 110,000 or so clones, under 95% recorded once. The sample belongs to a study of siplizumab effects on memory and regulatory T cells. Overall study findings and caveats: Proliferating siplizumab-culture Treg suppressive function went unconfirmed. Unstimulated subset assignment was obtained for only a minor fraction of alloreactive clones.

The TCR sequence derives from a human donor in good health. Sequencing input: CD4+ T cells sorted from blood.

The CDR3, as DNA: TGTGCCAGCAGGACCGGGACAGCGAACACCGGGGAGCTGTTTTTT. Translated, it gives CASRTGTANTGELFF. The rearrangement joins TRBV6-1 to TRBJ2-2, with 7 bases matching TRBD1. Germline V gene sequence: CDR1 MNHNS, CDR2 SASEGT. The CDR3 consists of 15 residues. The V segment lost 6 bases and the J segment 0 bases; nucleotides outside the gene matches: 4.